This T cell receptor beta chain was captured by sequencing in a study of OX40 agonist ivuxolimab in advanced cancers. For the study at large: The treatment was a fully human IgG2 OX40 agonist, ivuxolimab. Each patient was given ivuxolimab into a vein every 2 weeks, at 0.01 to 10 mg/kg. Averaging 60 years in age, with a range of roughly 23 to 80, the cohort was 82.7% male. The study reported partial responses in three patients: one hepatocellular carcinoma, two cutaneous melanoma.

Sequencing was performed with immunoSEQ multiplex PCR; in TCRdb, only in-frame clones are kept and a portion is missing. The table has roughly 66,000 clones, roughly 84% seen once. The germline V and J ends were trimmed by 3 bases and 8 bases, with 16 bases remaining between them. In germline, CDR1 is KGHSH, CDR2 LQKENI. This CDR3 region has 15 residues. The sample here was CD4+ or CD8+ T cells sorted from blood, taken in a trial of the OX40 agonist ivuxolimab. This rearrangement joins TRBV18 to TRBJ1-4; D ambiguous. This TCR derives from an adult with an advanced solid tumor such as melanoma, head and neck, liver or kidney cancer. CDR3 loop: CASSPTGPSYEKLFF. The CDR3 DNA is TGTGCCAGCTCACCGACCGGGCCCTCGTACGAAAAACTGTTTTTT.